The rows below give T cell receptor beta chains drawn from one sample of a study of vaccination effects on CD4 cells after COVID-19. No antigens are known for them. Sequencing was performed with immunoSEQ multiplex PCR; in TCRdb, only in-frame clones are kept and a portion is missing. The sample holds around 60,000 clones, more than 70% seen once. Here the sequenced sample was CD4+ T cells from PBMCs cultured with HCoV-229E spike peptides, taken after COVID-19 vaccination. The receptors shown here come from a human donor who received a COVID-19 vaccine. The CDR3 runs from the conserved cysteine through the conserved F or W. The D gene is left open where the match is weak. A clone size is listed for some rows: how often the clone was seen (once, few, many), or a class if it is expanded.

d_call	clone_size	j_call	v_call	cdr3_aa	cdr3_nt
NA	few	TRBJ1-3	TRBV19	CASTMGRGGGNTIYF	TGTGCCAGTACCATGGGCAGGGGCGGTGGAAACACCATATATTTT
NA	NA	TRBJ2-5	TRBV14	CASSQDQGAWETQYF	TGTGCCAGCAGCCAAGATCAAGGGGCCTGGGAGACCCAGTACTTC
NA	NA	TRBJ1-2	TRBV5-1	CASSLETGGLYGYTF	TGCGCCAGCAGCTTAGAGACTGGAGGCCTCTATGGCTACACCTTC
TRBD1	few	TRBJ2-5	TRBV6-6	CASRVGTGWTETQYF	TGTGCCAGCAGAGTCGGGACAGGATGGACGGAGACCCAGTACTTC
NA	NA	TRBJ1-6	TRBV6-4	CASSDQTNSPLHF	TGTGCCAGCAGTGATCAGACAAATTCACCCCTCCACTTT
NA	NA	TRBJ1-1	TRBV5-1	CASSRDGANTEAFF	TGCGCCAGCAGTCGGGACGGAGCCAACACTGAAGCTTTCTTT
TRBD1	few	TRBJ1-5	TRBV28	CASSKTGGLNQPQHF	TGTGCCAGCAGTAAAACAGGGGGCCTCAATCAGCCCCAGCATTTT
TRBD1	NA	TRBJ1-6	TRBV2	CASSEGGTGNNSPLHF	TGTGCCAGCAGTGAAGGTGGGACAGGGAATAATTCACCCCTCCACTTT
NA	once	TRBJ2-3	TRBV28	CASRGRLLSGTDTQYF	TGTGCCAGCAGGGGGCGATTGCTGAGTGGCACAGATACGCAGTATTTT
TRBD2	once	TRBJ2-2	TRBV19	CASTKGLAGPYTGELFF	TGTGCCAGTACTAAAGGACTAGCGGGGCCCTACACCGGGGAGCTGTTTTTT
TRBD1	NA	TRBJ2-2	TRBV5-5	CASSLRGTGDSGELFF	TGTGCCAGCAGCTTGAGGGGGACAGGGGACTCCGGGGAGCTGTTTTTT
NA	few	TRBJ1-2	TRBV18	CASSPPSSGSSYGYTF	TGTGCCAGCTCACCACCGTCGTCAGGGTCGTCCTATGGCTACACCTTC
TRBD2	once	TRBJ2-1	TRBV18	CASSPPGLAGVNEQFF	TGTGCCAGCTCACCACCGGGACTAGCGGGGGTCAATGAGCAGTTCTTC
NA	NA	TRBJ1-5	TRBV6-2/TRBV6-3	CASSYGTGKVAQHF	TGTGCCAGCAGTTATGGGACGGGCAAAGTGGCCCAGCATTTT
NA	NA	TRBJ1-3	TRBV18	CASSLTATSGNTIYF	TGTGCCAGCTCATTGACAGCTACCTCTGGAAACACCATATATTTT
NA	few	TRBJ1-2	TRBV9	CASSVDRRGYTF	TGTGCCAGCAGCGTAGACAGACGAGGCTACACCTTC
NA	NA	TRBJ1-5	TRBV20-1	CSASRSDYQPQHF	TGCAGTGCTAGTCGCTCAGATTATCAGCCCCAGCATTTT
NA	NA	TRBJ1-6	TRBV6-5	CASRTLGTYNSPLHF	TGTGCCAGCAGGACGTTAGGGACCTATAATTCACCCCTCCACTTT
NA	NA	TRBJ2-1	TRBV11-3	CASSQGQYNEQFF	TGTGCCAGCAGCCAAGGACAGTACAATGAGCAGTTCTTC
NA	few	TRBJ2-1	TRBV10-2	CASFKGGNEQFF	TGCGCCAGCTTCAAAGGAGGCAATGAGCAGTTCTTC
TRBD1	once	TRBJ1-1	TRBV18	CASSPGQGLSEAFF	TGTGCCAGCTCACCAGGACAGGGGCTCTCTGAAGCTTTCTTT
TRBD1	NA	TRBJ1-1	TRBV11-2	CASSPRTGAKTEAFF	TGTGCCAGCAGCCCTAGGACAGGGGCTAAAACTGAAGCTTTCTTT
TRBD2	NA	TRBJ2-1	TRBV15	CATSRGQYGGGTNEQFF	TGTGCCACCAGCAGAGGTCAGTATGGCGGGGGAACCAATGAGCAGTTCTTC
NA	NA	TRBJ1-2	TRBV19	CASSRGAANYGYTF	TGTGCCAGTAGTAGGGGAGCGGCGAACTATGGCTACACCTTC
NA	NA	TRBJ2-6	TRBV19	CASLDSSFSGANVLTF	TGTGCCAGCCTGGACAGCTCTTTCTCTGGGGCCAACGTCCTGACTTTC
TRBD2	NA	TRBJ2-5	TRBV24-1	CATSDRRGAGETQYF	TGTGCCACCAGTGATAGGCGGGGGGCCGGGGAGACCCAGTACTTC
NA	NA	TRBJ2-3	TRBV5-1	CASSLQDPSTDTQYF	TGCGCCAGCAGCTTACAGGACCCTAGCACAGATACGCAGTATTTT
TRBD1	NA	TRBJ1-4	TRBV15	CATSRQGAGGGEKLFF	TGTGCCACCAGCAGGCAGGGGGCTGGCGGGGGTGAAAAACTGTTTTTT
TRBD1	NA	TRBJ2-3	TRBV28	CASTTTWTGSYTQYF	TGTGCCAGCACCACCACATGGACAGGGAGCTATACGCAGTATTTT
NA	NA	TRBJ1-1	TRBV5-1	CASGIGGTNTEAFF	TGCGCCAGCGGAATTGGGGGAACGAACACTGAAGCTTTCTTT
NA	once	TRBJ1-6	TRBV7-9	CASSLSGSSYNSPLHF	TGTGCCAGCAGCTTATCGGGGAGCTCCTATAATTCACCCCTCCACTTT
NA	few	TRBJ1-4	TRBV19	CASSPWPNEKLFF	TGTGCCAGTAGTCCATGGCCTAATGAAAAACTGTTTTTT
NA	NA	TRBJ2-3	TRBV6-2/TRBV6-3	CASSGGDTDTQYF	TGTGCCAGCAGCGGGGGAGACACAGATACGCAGTATTTT
TRBD1	NA	TRBJ1-2	TRBV6-2/TRBV6-3	CASSYSSWIRDRDYGYTF	TGTGCCAGCAGTTACTCGTCTTGGATCCGGGACAGGGACTATGGCTACACCTTC
TRBD1	NA	TRBJ2-3	TRBV4-1	CASSQERTGPSDTQYF	TGCGCCAGCAGCCAAGAGAGGACAGGGCCGTCAGATACGCAGTATTTT
TRBD1	few	TRBJ1-2	TRBV19	CASSTSWDRGYGYTF	TGTGCCAGTAGTACCTCCTGGGACAGGGGCTATGGCTACACCTTC
NA	once	TRBJ2-3	TRBV5-4	CASRPGVTDTQYF	TGTGCCAGCAGACCCGGGGTAACAGATACGCAGTATTTT
NA	NA	TRBJ1-1	TRBV12-3/TRBV12-4	CASSSRGFGAFF	TGTGCCAGCAGTTCCCGGGGCTTTGGGGCTTTCTTT
TRBD1	NA	TRBJ1-4	TRBV6-4	CASSATGGGGEKLFF	TGTGCCAGCAGTGCCACAGGGGGTGGCGGGGAAAAACTGTTTTTT
TRBD2	NA	TRBJ2-3	TRBV11-2	CASSLGGVAGADTQYF	TGTGCCAGCAGCTTAGGGGGTGTGGCGGGGGCAGATACGCAGTATTTT
NA	NA	TRBJ1-5	TRBV6-2/TRBV6-3	CASSYSRVDQPQHF	TGTGCCAGCAGTTATAGCAGGGTTGATCAGCCCCAGCATTTT
NA	NA	TRBJ1-4	TRBV7-2	CASSPAGHNEKLFF	TGTGCCAGCAGCCCTGCGGGACATAATGAAAAACTGTTTTTT
TRBD2	NA	TRBJ2-1	TRBV24-1	CATSDSGGGAYNEQFF	TGTGCCACCAGTGATAGCGGCGGGGGGGCCTACAATGAGCAGTTCTTC
TRBD2	NA	TRBJ2-3	TRBV10-3	CAISAGTSGGGTDTQYF	TGTGCCATCAGCGCCGGGACTAGCGGGGGGGGCACAGATACGCAGTATTTT
NA	NA	TRBJ2-1	TRBV4-1	CASSQVGGNGNEQFF	TGCGCCAGCAGCCAAGTAGGAGGGAACGGGAATGAGCAGTTCTTC
NA	NA	TRBJ1-2	TRBV9	CASSVDEGRYGYTF	TGTGCCAGCAGCGTAGATGAAGGGCGCTATGGCTACACCTTC
TRBD1	NA	TRBJ1-5	TRBV12-5	CASGLVLGQGGQPQHF	TGTGCTAGTGGTTTGGTACTGGGACAGGGGGGTCAGCCCCAGCATTTT
TRBD1	NA	TRBJ2-5	TRBV5-4	CASSIKDRGPETQYF	TGTGCCAGCAGCATTAAAGACAGGGGACCGGAGACCCAGTACTTC
NA	NA	TRBJ1-5	TRBV6-6	CASSYSTENQPQHF	TGTGCCAGCAGTTACTCGACAGAGAATCAGCCCCAGCATTTT
NA	NA	TRBJ1-2	TRBV24-1	CATSDTGRVGGYTF	TGTGCCACCAGTGATACAGGGCGGGTTGGTGGCTACACCTTC
TRBD2	NA	TRBJ2-1	TRBV5-1	CASSLVLAGGPYNEQFF	TGCGCCAGCAGCCTGGTACTAGCGGGGGGACCATACAATGAGCAGTTCTTC
NA	NA	TRBJ1-5	TRBV24-1	CATSAGGGQPQHF	TGTGCCACCAGTGCTGGGGGAGGGCAGCCCCAGCATTTT
NA	NA	TRBJ1-3	TRBV9	CASSVGRFGARSGNTIYF	TGTGCCAGCAGCGTAGGGCGCTTTGGGGCCCGCTCTGGAAACACCATATATTTT
TRBD2	NA	TRBJ2-1	TRBV3-1/TRBV3-2	CASSRRGEVEQFF	TGTGCCAGCAGCCGGCGGGGGGAGGTTGAGCAGTTCTTC
NA	NA	TRBJ1-5	TRBV2	CASSGDRTSNQPQHF	TGTGCCAGCAGCGGTGACAGGACCTCCAATCAGCCCCAGCATTTT